The TCR beta chain under discussion was sequenced for a study of cytomegalovirus exposure and HLA in healthy donors. Overall study: Approximately 190 million T cells yielded more than 95 million unique TCR beta sequences, as an earlier analysis found. Study conclusions and caveats: When presence/absence was analysed, sequencing depth was taken to be roughly uniform across donors. Analysis was carried out at a later point, and it linked a missense DCLRE1C variant to TCR beta V- and J-gene trimming.

As regards this clone: The antigen remains unidentified.

13 Jbeta primers and 60 Vbeta primers were used for the PCR. The table came from immunoSEQ multiplex PCR; TCRdb's copy has only in-frame clones and leaves some out. This sample has 140,000 to 150,000 clones, with around 79% found just once. Those who donated were healthy bone marrow donors. The germline V gene encodes CDR1 SEHNR and CDR2 FQNEAQ (reference sequence). This CDR3 comprises 14 residues. V lost 1 base, J lost 7 bases, and 8 bases lay in between. This receptor was taken from a woman aged 40 to 50 in good health and CMV-seropositive. The V gene is TRBV7-9, the J gene TRBJ1-6, with a possible D match to TRBD1 (5 bases). Specimen: PBMCs. CDR3 sequence (DNA): TGTGCCAGCAGCTTAGGACAGTTCAATTCACCCCTCCACTTT. Residues: CASSLGQFNSPLHF.